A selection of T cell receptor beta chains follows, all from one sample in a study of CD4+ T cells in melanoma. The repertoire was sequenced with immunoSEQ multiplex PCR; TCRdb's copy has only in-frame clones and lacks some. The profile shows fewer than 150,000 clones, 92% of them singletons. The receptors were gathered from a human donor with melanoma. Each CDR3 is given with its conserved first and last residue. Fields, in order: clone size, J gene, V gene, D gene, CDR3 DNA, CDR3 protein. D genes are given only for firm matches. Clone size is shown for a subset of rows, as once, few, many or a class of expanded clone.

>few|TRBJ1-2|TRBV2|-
TGTGCCAGCAGAGGTTGGCAGGGTCACGGCTACACCTTC
CASRGWQGHGYTF
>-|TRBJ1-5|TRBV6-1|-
TGTGCCAGCAGTCTCCGGGACAAGCATTTT
CASSLRDKHF
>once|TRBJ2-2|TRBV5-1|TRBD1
TGCGCCAGCAGCCAGACAGGGGTTTCCGGGGAGCTGTTTTTT
CASSQTGVSGELFF
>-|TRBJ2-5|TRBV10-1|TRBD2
TGCGCCAGCAGTGAGTCTCCAGCGGGGGTCTCTCTGCCGGAGACCCAGTACTTC
CASSESPAGVSLPETQYF
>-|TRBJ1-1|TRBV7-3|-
TGTGCCAGCAGCCCCGGGTTTTGGTATCCTGAAGCTTTCTTT
CASSPGFWYPEAFF
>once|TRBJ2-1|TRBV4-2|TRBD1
TGTGCCAGCAGCCTATCGGGACAGGGCTTTTATGAGCAGTTCTTC
CASSLSGQGFYEQFF
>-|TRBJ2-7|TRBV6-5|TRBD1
TGTGCCAGCAGACCGGGACAGGGCTACGAGCAGTACTTC
CASRPGQGYEQYF
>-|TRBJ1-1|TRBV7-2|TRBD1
TGTGCCAGCAGCCCTCAGGGGGGACTGAACACTGAAGCTTTCTTT
CASSPQGGLNTEAFF
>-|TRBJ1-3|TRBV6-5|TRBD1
TGTGCCAGCAGGGACCAGGGGGTCGCTGGAAACACCATATATTTT
CASRDQGVAGNTIYF
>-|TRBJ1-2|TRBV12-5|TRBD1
TGTGCTAGTGGTTTGGCGACAGGGTGGGGGTATGGCTACACCTTC
CASGLATGWGYGYTF
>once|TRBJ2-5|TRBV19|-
TGTGCCAGTAGTACCTCGGGGGCGACGGAGACCCAGTACTTC
CASSTSGATETQYF
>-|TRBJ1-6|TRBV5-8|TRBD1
TGTGCCAGCAGCTGGAACAGGGGTACGGATAATTCACCCCTCCACTTT
CASSWNRGTDNSPLHF
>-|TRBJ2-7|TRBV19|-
TGTGCCAGTAGTAGGGACATACTTCTCTCCTACGAGCAGTACTTC
CASSRDILLSYEQYF
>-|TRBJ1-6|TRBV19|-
TGTGCCAGTAGTCCTACAGGGTATAATTCACCCCTCCACTTT
CASSPTGYNSPLHF
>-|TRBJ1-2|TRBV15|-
TGTGCCACCAGCAGAGATCAGGGATATTCCGGCTACACCTTC
CATSRDQGYSGYTF
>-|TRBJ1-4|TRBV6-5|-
TGTGCCAGCAGTACGGGACGGTCCCATGAAAAACTGTTTTTT
CASSTGRSHEKLFF
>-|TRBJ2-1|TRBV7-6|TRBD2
TGTGCCAGCAGCTTACGGCGGGGGGGCCGCGGCAATGAGCAGTTCTTC
CASSLRRGGRGNEQFF
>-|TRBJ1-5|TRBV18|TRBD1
TGTGCCAGCTCATCGGGACAGAATGAAGCCCAGCATTTT
CASSSGQNEAQHF
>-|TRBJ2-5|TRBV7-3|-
TGTGCCAGCAGCACCTCAGGGCCACGAGAGACCCAGTACTTC
CASSTSGPRETQYF
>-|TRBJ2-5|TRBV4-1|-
TGCGCCAGCAGCCAAGAGTTTCAGGGGGGCGGCCAAGAGACCCAGTACTTC
CASSQEFQGGGQETQYF
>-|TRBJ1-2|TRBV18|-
TGTGCCAGCTCACCCCGGAAGGACTCTGGCTACACCTTC
CASSPRKDSGYTF
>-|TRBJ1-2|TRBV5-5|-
TGTGCCAGCAGCCATCAGGGTAACTATGGCTACACCTTC
CASSHQGNYGYTF
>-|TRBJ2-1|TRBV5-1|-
TGCGCCAGCAGCTTGGGGGTAGATCTCATCGAGGGGCAGTTCTTC
CASSLGVDLIEGQFF
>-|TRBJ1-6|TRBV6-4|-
TGTGCCAGCAGGTCCCCCGAGGGTAGTAATTCACCCCTCCACTTT
CASRSPEGSNSPLHF
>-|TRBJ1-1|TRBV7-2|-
TGTGCCAGCAGCTTAATCGGGGCCCCCACTGAAGCTTTCTTT
CASSLIGAPTEAFF
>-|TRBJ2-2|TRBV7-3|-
TGTGCCAGCAGCTTAAACACCCCCACCACCGGGGAGCTGTTTTTT
CASSLNTPTTGELFF
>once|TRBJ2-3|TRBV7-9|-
TGTGCCAGCAGCTTAGCAGGAAGCACAGATACGCAGTATTTT
CASSLAGSTDTQYF
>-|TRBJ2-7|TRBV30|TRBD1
TGTGCCTGGAGCGGGACAGCTTTTCTCTCCTACGAGCAGTACTTC
CAWSGTAFLSYEQYF
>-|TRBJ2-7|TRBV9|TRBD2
TGTGCCAGCAGCGAGAGGGGACTAGACGCCTACGAGCAGTACTTC
CASSERGLDAYEQYF
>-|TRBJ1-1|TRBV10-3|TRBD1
TGTGCCATCTCTCTTAAGACAGGGGGCATGAACACTGAAGCTTTCTTT
CAISLKTGGMNTEAFF
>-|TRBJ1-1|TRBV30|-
TGTGCCTGGAGTGTATCGGGGGTCAACACTGAAGCTTTCTTT
CAWSVSGVNTEAFF
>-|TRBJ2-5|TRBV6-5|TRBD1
TGTGCCAGCACCGGACCGGGACAGTACCAAGAGACCCAGTACTTC
CASTGPGQYQETQYF
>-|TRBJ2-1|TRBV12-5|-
TGTGCTAGTGGTTGGCAGTACAATGAGCAGTTCTTC
CASGWQYNEQFF
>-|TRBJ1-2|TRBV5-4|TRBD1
TGTGCCAGCAGCCCTGACAGGGTCGGCTATGGCTACACCTTC
CASSPDRVGYGYTF
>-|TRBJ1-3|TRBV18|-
TGTGCCAGCTCACCGGCCCTAGGGCTAGGAAACACCATATATTTT
CASSPALGLGNTIYF
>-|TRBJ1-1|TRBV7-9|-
TGTGCCAGCAGCAAAATACAGGGCCCTAACACTGAAGCTTTCTTT
CASSKIQGPNTEAFF
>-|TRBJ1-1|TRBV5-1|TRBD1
TGCGCCAGCAGCACGACAGGGGGGCCTGAAGCTTTCTTT
CASSTTGGPEAFF
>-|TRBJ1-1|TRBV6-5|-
TGTGCCAGCAGGGGAGAAGGTGAAGCTTTCTTT
CASRGEGEAFF
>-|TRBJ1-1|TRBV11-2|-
TGTGCCAGCAGCTTATGGTCGGACAGTGAAGCTTTCTTT
CASSLWSDSEAFF
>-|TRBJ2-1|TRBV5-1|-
TGCGCCAGCAGCCTCCTTGGGGGGCCAGATGAGCAGTTCTTC
CASSLLGGPDEQFF
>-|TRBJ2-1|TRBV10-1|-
TGCGCCAGCAGTGAGTCGTTGTACAATGAGCAGTTCTTC
CASSESLYNEQFF
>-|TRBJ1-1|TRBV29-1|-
TGCAGCGTTGAAGATGCCGGATCGAACACTGAAGCTTTCTTT
CSVEDAGSNTEAFF
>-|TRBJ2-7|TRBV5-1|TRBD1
TGCGCCAGCAGCGAAAGACAGGGAGAGCAGTACTTC
CASSERQGEQYF
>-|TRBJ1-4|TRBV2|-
TGTGCCAGCAGGGAGACAACCGCAACTAATGAAAAACTGTTTTTT
CASRETTATNEKLFF
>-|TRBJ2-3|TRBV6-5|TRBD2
TGTGCCAGCAGGCGACTAGCGATCCCCACAGATACGCAGTATTTT
CASRRLAIPTDTQYF
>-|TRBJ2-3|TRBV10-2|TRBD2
TGCGCCAGCAGTGAGTTCCCAGCGGGGGGGCTGGGAGATACGCAGTATTTT
CASSEFPAGGLGDTQYF
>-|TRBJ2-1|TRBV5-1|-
TGCGCCAGCAGCTTAAGTTACGGTGCTCCCTACAATGAGCAGTTCTTC
CASSLSYGAPYNEQFF
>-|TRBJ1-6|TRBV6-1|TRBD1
TGTGCCAGCAGAAAGGACAGGGGGCAATCACCCCTCCACTTT
CASRKDRGQSPLHF
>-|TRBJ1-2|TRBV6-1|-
TGTGCCAGCAGTGAAGCAGGGGTAATCTATGGCTACACCTTC
CASSEAGVIYGYTF
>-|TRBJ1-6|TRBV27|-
TGTGCCAGCAATACCTACACAGGGTTGGGTAATTCACCCCTCCACTTT
CASNTYTGLGNSPLHF
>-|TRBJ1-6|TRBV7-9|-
TGTGCCAGCAGCTCCGCAGGACAGCGAGGCTCCTATAATTCACCCCTCCACTTT
CASSSAGQRGSYNSPLHF
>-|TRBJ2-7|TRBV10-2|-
TGCGCCAGCAGCACTGAGAGGGTGAGATCGTACGAGCAGTACTTC
CASSTERVRSYEQYF
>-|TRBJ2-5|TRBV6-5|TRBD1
TGTGCCACTACGGACAGGGTGAATCGAGAGACCCAGTACTTC
CATTDRVNRETQYF
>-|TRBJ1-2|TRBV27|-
TGTGCCAGCAAGGACGCAATCTATGGCTACACCTTC
CASKDAIYGYTF
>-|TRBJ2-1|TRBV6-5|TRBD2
TGTGCCACCCAAAAAGCGGGGGGATCCTACAATGAGCAGTTCTTC
CATQKAGGSYNEQFF
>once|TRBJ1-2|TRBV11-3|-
TGTGCCAGCAGCCGAAATGGCGGCTATGGCTACACCTTC
CASSRNGGYGYTF